The T cell receptor (beta chain) described here comes from a study of radiation and T cells in renal cell carcinoma (dated by TCRdb to about 2020). Describing the broader study: Samples came from a clinical trial, in which primary renal cell carcinomas received 15 Gy stereotactic body radiation therapy followed by nephrectomy 4 weeks later. Across all 50 or so samples, 4,016,671 unique CDR3 nucleotide sequences, encoding 2,658,974 unique CDR3 amino acid sequences, were identified. In total, roughly 51 samples underwent TCR beta sequencing: roughly 26 tumors plus 27 peripheral blood samples.

Measured from the cysteine to the phenylalanine, the CDR3 is 15 residues long. Here the CDR3 DNA is all that survives: 45 bases in frame from base 1. At the junction V is shortened by 4 bases and J by 1 base; bases outside the gene matches: 7. CDR1 and CDR2 were assigned from the germline V gene as SGHRS and YFSETQ. TCR beta libraries were generated from genomic DNA with the immunoSEQ kit, following the manufacturer's recommendations. To prepare the libraries, a first multiplex PCR with proprietary primers was run, followed by a second PCR that added unique barcodes, and a bead cleanup was done after each round. A kit-provided positive control reaction and a negative control reaction were included in every sample batch. The final libraries were assessed on an Agilent 4200 TapeStation D1000 ScreenTape, pooled by volume, and quantified by qPCR. An Illumina NextSeq500 fitted with a MidOutput 150-cycle cartridge performed the sequencing, running 156 Read1 cycles and 15 Index1 cycles with the kit's custom primers. The pooled library was loaded at 0.8 to 1 pM with an approximately 21% PhiX control spike-in. The study's own analysis went as follows. Vendor-processed data were analyzed in R, with a clonotype defined as all T cells sharing the same CDR3 nucleotide sequence. For clone abundance analyses, frequencies were normalized to the 10,000 most abundant clones per sample. Before analysis, public T cell clones were removed, and these numbered fewer than five per sample on average. An abundance difference of at least 32-fold between compartments was the criterion for calling clonotypes tumor-enriched or baseline blood-enriched. A beta-binomial differential abundance model was used to identify clonotypes that were expanded or contracted between blood time points. Tumor-blood repertoire similarity was measured with the Baroni-Urbani and Buser coefficient, and group comparisons used two-tailed Wilcoxon tests in R. TCRdb retrieved this table from immuneACCESS and kept in-frame rearrangements only. Not all clones are present; in checked studies, unresolved V genes account for under half, and no reason is known for the remainder. Clone size and the V and J calls come from that table; the DNA yielded D and trimming. For this sample the table gives 100,000 to 150,000 clones, of which roughly four fifths were detected only once. The ten largest clones capture 5.8% of the sample.

With respect to this clone: No antigen is known for it. Base qualities were left out, and no much larger clone turns up one base away.

The paper as a whole reports these results and caveats: Effects of radiation dose or scheduling on the TCR repertoire could not be addressed with the single-armed trial design. Because pretreatment tumor biopsies were not available, the study could not determine whether clonotypes were already present within the tumor at baseline. Changes in the blood repertoire were not tracked past 4 weeks after treatment. Top tumor clonotypes rose in blood from baseline to 2 weeks post-radiation, then contracted by 4 weeks, suggesting transient expansion of tumor-resident clones.

According to the study, the label for this sample's time point signals: blood 2 weeks post-SBRT. The treatment or condition label corresponds to: 15 Gy SBRT to primary tumor, nephrectomy 4 weeks later. To follow tumor-enriched clonotypes, peripheral blood was collected serially from radiation-treated patients at baseline and again at 2 weeks and 4 weeks after SBRT. All patients had renal cell carcinoma with clear cell pathology. Genomic DNA for TCR sequencing was prepared using the QIAamp DNA Blood Mini Kit (Qiagen). Only samples passing all quality control checks were included in the analyses. This chain joins TRBV5-1 to TRBJ1-1, and 7 junctional nucleotides match TRBD1. The receptor was derived from a man aged 50-60 years with renal cell carcinoma. The sequences come from blood, collected from a patient whose treatment included radiotherapy and nephrectomy. CDR3 loop: CASSTRDSGNTEAFF. The bases read TGCGCCAGCAGCACCAGGGACAGCGGGAACACTGAAGCTTTCTTT.